The clone carrying this T cell receptor (beta chain) showed up just once. The data were taken from a study of T cell changes during pregnancy in multiple sclerosis. Here immunoSEQ multiplex PCR was the method, and the copy in TCRdb shows in-frame clones only, minus some. The sample contains roughly 39,000 clones, over 90% of which appear only once. Germline V gene sequence: CDR1 MNHEY, CDR2 SVGAGI. V shed 6 bases and J 7 bases; nucleotides not matched to a gene: 5. This CDR3 region has 12 residues. This sample comprised CD4+ T cells from peripheral blood mononuclear cells, obtained after pregnancy. The clonotype was recovered from a female donor in good health, enrolled as a control in a pregnancy study. V gene TRBV6-5 combines with J gene TRBJ1-2; 7 bases line up with TRBD1. In DNA form, the CDR3 reads TGTGCCAGCAGACAGGGGATCGGTGGCTACACCTTC. Translating it yields CASRQGIGGYTF.